This T cell receptor beta chain stems from a study of blood T cell repertoires in COVID-19. Whole-study context: PBMCs, B-cell-depleted T cells, or T cells were the source of the cDNA or gDNA that made up the material.

In the original analysis: Reference gene primers were amplified, and this amplification served to estimate nucleated cell counts. TCRdb keeps only in-frame clones here, not all; method: immunoSEQ multiplex PCR. The DNA was the basis for D and trimming; V, J and clone size are from that table. Of 80,000 to 130,000 clones detected, about 86% appear once; the ten largest clones hold about 2.5%. Participant-reported clinical history was the basis for cohort assignment. The CDR3 consists of 16 residues. J gave up 3 bases and V 5 bases, and 5 bases lay outside the gene matches. Germline V lookup: CDR1 SGHVS, CDR2 FNYEAQ.

The TCR comes from a woman aged 45-65 years who had recovered from COVID-19. The chain is built from TRBV7-6 and TRBJ2-3; 13 nucleotides align to TRBD2. Sequences were obtained from PBMCs or T cells enriched from blood (not recorded which). This CDR3 reads CASSRLAGGYTDTQYF. Written as DNA, the CDR3 is TGTGCCAGCAGCCGACTAGCGGGAGGCTATACAGATACGCAGTATTTT.